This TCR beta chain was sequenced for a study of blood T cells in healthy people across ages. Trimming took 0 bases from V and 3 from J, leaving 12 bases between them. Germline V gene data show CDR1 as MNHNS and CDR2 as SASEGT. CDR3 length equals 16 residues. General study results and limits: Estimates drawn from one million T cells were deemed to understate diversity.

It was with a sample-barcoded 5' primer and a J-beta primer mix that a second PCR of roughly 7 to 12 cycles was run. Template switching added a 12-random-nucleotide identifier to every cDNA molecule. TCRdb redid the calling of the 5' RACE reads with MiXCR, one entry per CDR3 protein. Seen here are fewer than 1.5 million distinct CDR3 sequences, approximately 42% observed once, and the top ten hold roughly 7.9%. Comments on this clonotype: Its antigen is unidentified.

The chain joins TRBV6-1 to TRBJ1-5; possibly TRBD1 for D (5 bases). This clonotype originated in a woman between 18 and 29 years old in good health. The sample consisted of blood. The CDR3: CASSEATGGLNQPQHF. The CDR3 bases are TGTGCCAGCAGTGAAGCGACGGGGGGACTCAATCAGCCCCAGCATTTT.